This T cell receptor (beta chain) emerged from a study of blood T cell repertoires in COVID-19. Study at large: Samples representing acute and convalescent COVID-19 were sourced from the United States, Italy and Spain. PBMCs, B-cell-depleted T cells, or T cells were the source of the cDNA or gDNA that made up the material.

Source study methods: Counts of nucleated cells, estimated from reference gene primer amplification, were obtained. The assay was immunoSEQ multiplex PCR, and TCRdb's table has in-frame clones only and misses some. V, J and clone size reflect that table, while D and trimming were determined from the DNA. This sample has about 84,000 clones, with about three quarters found just once. This CDR3 spans 12 amino acids. The germline gives CDR1 KGHDR, CDR2 SFDVKD. V was trimmed by 5 bases and J by 9 bases, leaving 11 bases between them. This TCR came from a man aged 50 to 60 with active or convalescent COVID-19. Material: peripheral blood. The J gene is TRBJ2-3, the V gene TRBV24-1; possibly TRBD1 for D (6 bases). This CDR3 reads CATSATGWTQYF. The CDR3 DNA follows: TGTGCCACCAGTGCTACAGGGTGGACGCAGTATTTT.